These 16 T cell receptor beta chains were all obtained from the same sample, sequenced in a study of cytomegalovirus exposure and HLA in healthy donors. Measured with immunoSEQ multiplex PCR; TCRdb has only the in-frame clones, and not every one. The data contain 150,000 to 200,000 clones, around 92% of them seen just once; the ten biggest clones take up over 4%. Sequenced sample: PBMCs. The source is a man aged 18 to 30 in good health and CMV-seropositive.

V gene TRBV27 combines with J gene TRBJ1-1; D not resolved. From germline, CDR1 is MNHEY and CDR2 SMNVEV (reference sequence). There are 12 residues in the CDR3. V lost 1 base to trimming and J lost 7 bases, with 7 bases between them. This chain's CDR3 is CASSLYSGEAFF. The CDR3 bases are TGTGCCAGCAGTTTATATTCGGGTGAAGCTTTCTTT.

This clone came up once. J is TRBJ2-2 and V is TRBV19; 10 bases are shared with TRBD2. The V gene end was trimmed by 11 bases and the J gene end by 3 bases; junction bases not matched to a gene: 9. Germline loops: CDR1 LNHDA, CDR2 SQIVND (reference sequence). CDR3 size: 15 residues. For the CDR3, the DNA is TGTGCCTCCCTAAGGACTAGCGGTGACACCGGGGAGCTGTTTTTT. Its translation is CASLRTSGDTGELFF. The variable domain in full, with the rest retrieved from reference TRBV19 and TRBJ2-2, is DGGITQSPKYLFRKEGQNVTLSCEQNLNHDAMYWYRQDPGQGLRLIYYSQIVNDFQKGDIAEGYSVSREKKESFPLTVTSAQKNPTAFYLCASLRTSGDTGELFFGEGSRLTVL.

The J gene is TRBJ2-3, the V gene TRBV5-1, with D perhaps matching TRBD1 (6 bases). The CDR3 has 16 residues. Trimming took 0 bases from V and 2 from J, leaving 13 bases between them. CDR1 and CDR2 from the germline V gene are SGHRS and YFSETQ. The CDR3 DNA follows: TGCGCCAGCAGCTTGGTTACAGGGTCCGCCACAGATACGCAGTATTTT. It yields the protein CASSLVTGSATDTQYF.

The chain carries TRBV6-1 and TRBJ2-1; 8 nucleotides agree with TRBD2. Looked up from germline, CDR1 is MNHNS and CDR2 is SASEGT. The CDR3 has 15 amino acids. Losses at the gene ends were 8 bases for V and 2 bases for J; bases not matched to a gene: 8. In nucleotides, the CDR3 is TGTGCCAGCGGCGAAACTAGCGGCCCCTACAATGAGCAGTTCTTC. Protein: CASGETSGPYNEQFF.

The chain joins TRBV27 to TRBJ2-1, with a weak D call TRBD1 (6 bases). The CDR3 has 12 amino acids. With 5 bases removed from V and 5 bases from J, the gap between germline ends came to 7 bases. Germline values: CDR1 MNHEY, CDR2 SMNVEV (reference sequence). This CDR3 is CASSRTDNEQFF. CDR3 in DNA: TGTGCCAGCAGTAGGACAGACAATGAGCAGTTCTTC.

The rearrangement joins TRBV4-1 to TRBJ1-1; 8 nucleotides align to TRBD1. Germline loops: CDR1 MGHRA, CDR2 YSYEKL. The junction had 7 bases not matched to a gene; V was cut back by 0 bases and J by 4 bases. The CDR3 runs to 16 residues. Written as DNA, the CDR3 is TGCGCCAGCAGCCAAGATCCGACAGGGGTGGGCACTGAAGCTTTCTTT. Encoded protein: CASSQDPTGVGTEAFF.

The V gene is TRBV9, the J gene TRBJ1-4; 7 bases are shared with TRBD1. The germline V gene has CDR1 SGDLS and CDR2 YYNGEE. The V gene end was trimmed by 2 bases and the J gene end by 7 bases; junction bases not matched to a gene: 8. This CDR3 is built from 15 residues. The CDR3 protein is CASSVSGSGGEKLFF. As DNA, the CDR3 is TGTGCCAGCAGCGTTTCCGGGTCAGGGGGTGAAAAACTGTTTTTT. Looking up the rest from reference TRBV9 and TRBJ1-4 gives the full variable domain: DSGVTQTPKHLITATGQRVTLRCSPRSGDLSVYWYQQSLDQGLQFLIQYYNGEERAKGNILERFSAQQFPDLHSELNLSSLELGDSALYFCASSVSGSGGEKLFFGSGTQLSVL.

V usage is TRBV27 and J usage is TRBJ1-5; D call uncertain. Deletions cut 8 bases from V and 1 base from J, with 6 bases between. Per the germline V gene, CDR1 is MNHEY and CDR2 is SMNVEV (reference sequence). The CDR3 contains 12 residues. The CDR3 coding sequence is TGTGCCAGCGGAGAAAGCAATCAGCCCCAGCATTTT. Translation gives CASGESNQPQHF.

Here the CDR3 reads CASSQGLSYEQYF. The CDR3 coding sequence is TGTGCCAGCAGCCAAGGACTCTCCTACGAGCAGTACTTC. This chain links TRBV4-2 with TRBJ2-7; no firm D call. The CDR3 covers 13 residues. Trimming cost V 1 base and J 0 bases, with 4 bases left between them. Per the germline V gene, CDR1 is LGHNA and CDR2 is YNFKEQ.

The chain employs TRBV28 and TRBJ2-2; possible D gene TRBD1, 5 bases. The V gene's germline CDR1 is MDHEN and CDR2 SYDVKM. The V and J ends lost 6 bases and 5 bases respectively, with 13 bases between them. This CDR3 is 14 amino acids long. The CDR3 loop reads CASRSPGRTGELFF. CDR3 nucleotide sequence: TGTGCCAGCAGGTCTCCAGGGCGAACCGGGGAGCTGTTTTTT.

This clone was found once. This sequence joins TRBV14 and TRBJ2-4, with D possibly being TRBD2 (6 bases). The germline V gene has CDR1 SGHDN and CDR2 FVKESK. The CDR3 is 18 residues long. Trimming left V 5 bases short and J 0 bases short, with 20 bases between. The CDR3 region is CASSEGTSRELAKNIQYF. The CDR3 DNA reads TGTGCCAGCAGCGAAGGGACTTCCCGAGAACTAGCCAAAAACATTCAGTACTTC.

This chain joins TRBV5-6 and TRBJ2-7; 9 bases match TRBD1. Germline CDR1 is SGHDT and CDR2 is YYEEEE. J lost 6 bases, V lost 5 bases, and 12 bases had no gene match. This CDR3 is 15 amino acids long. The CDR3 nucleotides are TGTGCCAGCAGAGCACAGGGGGCCCCCGTATCCGAGCAGTACTTC. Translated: CASRAQGAPVSEQYF.

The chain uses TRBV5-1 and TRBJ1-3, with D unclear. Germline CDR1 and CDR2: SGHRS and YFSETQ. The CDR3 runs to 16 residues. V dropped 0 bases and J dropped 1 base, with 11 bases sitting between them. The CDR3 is CASSLGMEGSGNTIYF. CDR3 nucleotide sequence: TGCGCCAGCAGCTTGGGTATGGAGGGATCTGGAAACACCATATATTTT. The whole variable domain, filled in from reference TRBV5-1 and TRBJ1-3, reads KAGVTQTPRYLIKTRGQQVTLSCSPISGHRSVSWYQQTPGQGLQFLFEYFSETQRNKGNFPGRFSGRQFSNSRSEMNVSTLELGDSALYLCASSLGMEGSGNTIYFGEGSWLTVV.

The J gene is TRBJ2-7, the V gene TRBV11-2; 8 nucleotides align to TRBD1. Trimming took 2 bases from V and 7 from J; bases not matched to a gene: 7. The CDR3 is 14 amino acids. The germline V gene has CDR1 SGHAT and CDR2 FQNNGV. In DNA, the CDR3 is TGTGCCAGCAGCTTAACGACAGGGGTAGGGGAGCAGTACTTC. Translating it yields CASSLTTGVGEQYF.

CDR3 nucleotides: TGTGCCAGCAGCCAAGATCTAGCGGGACCCTTAGGGCCCTACGAGCAGTACTTC. This encodes CASSQDLAGPLGPYEQYF. The chain joins TRBV4-2 to TRBJ2-7, with 9 bases identical to TRBD2. CDR1 and CDR2 from the germline V gene are LGHNA and YNFKEQ. The V segment lost 0 bases and the J segment 2 bases; nucleotides outside the gene matches: 11. The CDR3 has 18 amino acids.

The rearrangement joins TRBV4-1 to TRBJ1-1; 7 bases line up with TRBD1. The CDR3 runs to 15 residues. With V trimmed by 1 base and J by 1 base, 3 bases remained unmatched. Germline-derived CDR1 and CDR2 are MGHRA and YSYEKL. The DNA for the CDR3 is TGCGCCAGCAGCCAAGCTACAGGGGCGAACACTGAAGCTTTCTTT. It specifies CASSQATGANTEAFF.